The next 2 T cell receptor beta chains were all read from a single sample in a study of immune heterogeneity within non-small cell lung tumors. Multiplex PCR amplified the TCR beta CDR3 region. Its first round ran for about 10 cycles with 32 V and 13 J primers. Using its own MiXCR run on the multiplex PCR reads, TCRdb lists one record per CDR3 protein. The sample lists more than 9,500 distinct CDR3 sequences; 31% were seen once. Bulk tumor genomic DNA, around 590 ng per sample, was used as template. Surgical sampling yielded several biopsies per primary tumor (spaced far apart). Before undergoing curative surgery, patients had newly diagnosed non-small cell lung cancer that was untreated. Sequencing input: lung tumor tissue. The receptor set was obtained from a man between 60 and 75 years old with non-small cell lung cancer.

Within the sample, this clonotype is medium-sized. The chain is built from TRBV6-1 and TRBJ2-1; 10 positions match TRBD1. V shed 2 bases and J 9 bases; nucleotides not matched to a gene: 4. Germline CDR1 reads MNHNS; CDR2 reads SASEGT. CDR3 length: 14 amino acids. The DNA for the CDR3 is TGTGCCAGCAGTGAATCCGGGACAGGGGTTGAGCAGTTCTTC. Translation gives CASSESGTGVEQFF.

The genes are TRBV4-2 and TRBJ2-2, with 10 bases identical to TRBD2. Germline V gene lookup returns CDR1 LGHNA and CDR2 YNFKEQ. The CDR3 length is 17 residues. The V and J ends lost 5 bases and 3 bases, in that order; junction bases with no gene match: 9. The CDR3 nucleotides read TGTGCCAGCAGCGCGATTGGGACTAGCGCGGACACCGGGGAGCTGTTTTTT. This codes for CASSAIGTSADTGELFF.